The 7 T cell receptor beta chains reported below all come from one sample, sequenced in a study of CD8+ T cells in alopecia areata. Treatment denoted: oral pan-JAK inhibitor, 5-10 mg twice daily. Sequencing templates came from extracted RNA that was reverse transcribed into cDNA. Assay used: immunoSEQ multiplex PCR; TCRdb lists only in-frame clones, some missing. The table records over 150,000 clones, 40% to 65% of them present only once. Material: CD8+ T cells sorted from blood, obtained at week 24, from a patient treated with tofacitinib. The source of these receptors is a human donor with alopecia areata.

V usage is TRBV18 and J usage is TRBJ1-5; maybe TRBD1 (5 bases). The germline V gene encodes CDR1 KGHSH and CDR2 LQKENI. The length of the CDR3 is 15 residues. Deletions cut 6 bases from V and 3 bases from J, with 15 bases between. The CDR3, as DNA: TGTGCCAGCTCTCGGTCGGGGGACCTCAATCAGCCCCAGCATTTT. Translated, it gives CASSRSGDLNQPQHF.

This clone turned up a few times. J is TRBJ2-1 and V is TRBV7-2; the match to TRBD2 covers 9 bases. After removal of 5 bases from V and 5 bases from J, the junction contained 7 bases not matched to a gene. CDR1 is SGHTA, CDR2 FQGNSA, per germline. The CDR3 runs to 15 residues. CDR3 sequence: CASSPVTSGHNEQFF. The DNA of the CDR3 is TGTGCCAGCAGCCCAGTGACTAGCGGCCACAATGAGCAGTTCTTC.

The rearrangement uses TRBV9 and TRBJ2-5; maybe TRBD2 (6 bases). The CDR3 is 15 amino acids. Germline assignment: CDR1 SGDLS and CDR2 YYNGEE. Trimming shortened V by 2 bases and J by 2 bases, and 13 bases separated the two germline ends. The CDR3 DNA follows: TGTGCCAGCAGCGTTCTTGGAGGGAGACAAGAGACCCAGTACTTC. This encodes CASSVLGGRQETQYF. Full variable domain (missing parts from reference TRBV9 and TRBJ2-5): DSGVTQTPKHLITATGQRVTLRCSPRSGDLSVYWYQQSLDQGLQFLIQYYNGEERAKGNILERFSAQQFPDLHSELNLSSLELGDSALYFCASSVLGGRQETQYFGPGTRLLVL.

This clone occurred a few times. The chain uses TRBV4-3 and TRBJ1-2; D uncertain. Germline V gives CDR1 LGHNA, CDR2 YSLEER. V was trimmed by 0 bases and J by 1 base, leaving 6 bases between them. The CDR3 covers 14 residues. The CDR3 DNA sequence: TGCGCCAGCAGCCAAGACGGTCATAACTATGGCTACACCTTC. Its translation is CASSQDGHNYGYTF.

The chain joins TRBV5-6 to TRBJ1-1, with D perhaps TRBD1 (6 bases). This CDR3 comprises 16 residues. Trimming stripped 4 bases from V and 2 bases from J, with 18 bases between. Germline V gives CDR1 SGHDT, CDR2 YYEEEE. The CDR3 reads CASSPQYKGVNTEAFF. The CDR3 DNA sequence: TGTGCCAGCAGCCCCCAGTATAAGGGGGTAAACACTGAAGCTTTCTTT.

The chain has TRBV30 and TRBJ2-1, with TRBD1 as a possible D gene (5 bases). Trimming left V 0 bases short and J 9 bases short, with 9 bases between. Germline CDR1 reads GTSNPN; CDR2 reads SVGIG (reference sequence). The CDR3 runs 12 residues. The CDR3 DNA reads TGTGCCTGGAGTGTGGGGCTGGGTGAGCAGTTCTTC. Encoded protein: CAWSVGLGEQFF.

The chain uses TRBV5-1 and TRBJ2-1; possible D gene TRBD2, 5 bases. Germline CDR1 SGHRS, CDR2 YFSETQ. This CDR3 has 19 residues. Trimming took off 1 base at V and 2 bases at J, with 22 bases between the two ends. CDR3 bases: TGCGCCAGCAGCTTGTCGTTTATGTTTGGGCGGGCCCCCTACAATGAGCAGTTCTTC. This codes for CASSLSFMFGRAPYNEQFF. Complete variable domain (other parts from reference TRBV5-1 and TRBJ2-1): KAGVTQTPRYLIKTRGQQVTLSCSPISGHRSVSWYQQTPGQGLQFLFEYFSETQRNKGNFPGRFSGRQFSNSRSEMNVSTLELGDSALYLCASSLSFMFGRAPYNEQFFGPGTRLTVL.